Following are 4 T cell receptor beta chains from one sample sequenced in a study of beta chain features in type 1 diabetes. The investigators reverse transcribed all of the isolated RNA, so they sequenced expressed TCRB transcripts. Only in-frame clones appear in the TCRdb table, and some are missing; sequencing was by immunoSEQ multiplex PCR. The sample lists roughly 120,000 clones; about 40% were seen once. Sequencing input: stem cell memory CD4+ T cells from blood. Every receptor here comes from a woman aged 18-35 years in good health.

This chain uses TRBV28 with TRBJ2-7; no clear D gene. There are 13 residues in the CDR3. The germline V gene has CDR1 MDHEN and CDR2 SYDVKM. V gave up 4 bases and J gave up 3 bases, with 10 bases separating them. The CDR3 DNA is TGTGCCAGCAGTTCCCCCACAATCTACGAGCAGTACTTC. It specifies CASSSPTIYEQYF. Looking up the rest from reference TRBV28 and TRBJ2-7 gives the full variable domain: DVKVTQSSRYLVKRTGEKVFLECVQDMDHENMFWYRQDPGLGLRLIYFSYDVKMKEKGDIPEGYSVSREKKERFSLILESASTNQTSMYLCASSSPTIYEQYFGPGTRLTVT.

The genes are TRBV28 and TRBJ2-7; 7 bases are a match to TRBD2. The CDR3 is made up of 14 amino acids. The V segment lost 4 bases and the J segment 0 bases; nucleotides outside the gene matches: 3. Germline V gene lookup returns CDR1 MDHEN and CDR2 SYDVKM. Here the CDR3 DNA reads TGTGCCAGCAGTTACGGGACTATCTCCTACGAGCAGTACTTC. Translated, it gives CASSYGTISYEQYF.

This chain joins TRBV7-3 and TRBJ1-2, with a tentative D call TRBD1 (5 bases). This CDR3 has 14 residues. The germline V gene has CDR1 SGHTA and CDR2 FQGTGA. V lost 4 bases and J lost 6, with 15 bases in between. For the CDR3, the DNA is TGTGCCAGCAGCTACGCGACAGCGTCGGATGGCTACACCTTC. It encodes CASSYATASDGYTF.

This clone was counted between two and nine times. DNA for the CDR3: TGTGCCAGCAGTCCAGTAGCGGGGAGCTCCTACAATGAGCAGTTCTTC. Protein sequence: CASSPVAGSSYNEQFF. The V gene is TRBV28, the J gene TRBJ2-1; 8 positions match TRBD2. J was trimmed by 0 bases and V by 5 bases; bases with no gene match: 6. This CDR3 spans 16 amino acids. Germline CDR1 reads MDHEN; CDR2 reads SYDVKM. Filled out from reference TRBV28 and TRBJ2-1, the complete variable domain reads DVKVTQSSRYLVKRTGEKVFLECVQDMDHENMFWYRQDPGLGLRLIYFSYDVKMKEKGDIPEGYSVSREKKERFSLILESASTNQTSMYLCASSPVAGSSYNEQFFGPGTRLTVL.